This T cell receptor (beta chain) was sequenced in a study of T cell responses to AZD1222 COVID-19 vaccine. At the level of the study: Whether given at about 4 or about 12 weeks, second doses were pooled.

Losses at the gene ends were 5 bases for V and 7 bases for J; bases not matched to a gene: 8. The germline V gene encodes CDR1 SGHAT and CDR2 FQNNGV. CDR3 length: 16 residues. Sequencing used immunoSEQ multiplex PCR; TCRdb keeps in-frame clones, though not all of them. The table has some 200,000 clones, approximately 93% seen once. Worth noting for this clone: What it recognizes is unknown.

The study's findings and limits: No repertoire was sampled before or during the peak T cell response, only after it. White British donors predominated, females outnumbered males, and clonal diversity was possibly underestimated. Among those given AZD1222, only 5 to 7 were seropositive at baseline.

The input for sequencing was peripheral blood, taken on day 0 of AZD1222 vaccination. This receptor was taken from an adult in good health. This chain links TRBV11-2 with TRBJ1-6; 10 bases fit TRBD1. The CDR3 DNA reads as TGTGCCAGCAGCCTTACGACAGGGGGCCAGAATTCACCCCTCCACTTT. Translating it yields CASSLTTGGQNSPLHF.